These 27 T cell receptor beta chains were all obtained from the same sample, sequenced in a study of Ad26.COV2.S vaccination and SARS-CoV-2 variants. The data were produced by immunoSEQ multiplex PCR, yet TCRdb's version contains in-frame clones alone and is incomplete. The table shows over 85,000 clones, with around 82% occurring only once. The material sequenced was peripheral blood, taken after recovery from COVID-19. The receptor set was obtained from a human donor who had recovered from COVID-19.

The chain is built from TRBV7-3 and TRBJ1-2; perhaps TRBD1 as D (5 bases). Germline V gene sequence: CDR1 SGHTA, CDR2 FQGTGA. V was shortened by 5 bases and J by 4 bases, with 17 bases between the two germline ends. There are 15 residues in the CDR3. The CDR3 loop is CASSLTERGSYGYTF. CDR3 in DNA: TGTGCCAGCAGCCTCACCGAGAGGGGAAGCTATGGCTACACCTTC.

The chain has TRBV14 and TRBJ1-3; possibly TRBD1 for D (6 bases). The V and J ends lost 0 bases and 4 bases respectively, with 13 bases between them. The CDR3 extends over 16 amino acids. From germline, CDR1 is SGHDN and CDR2 FVKESK. CDR3 region: CASSQERGAGGNTIYF. CDR3 DNA: TGTGCCAGCAGCCAAGAACGGGGGGCCGGCGGAAACACCATATATTTT.

The chain has TRBV28 and TRBJ1-1, with a tentative D call TRBD1 (6 bases). The CDR3 consists of 15 residues. V was cut by 2 bases and J by 1 base, with 11 bases left in between. Germline V lookup: CDR1 MDHEN, CDR2 SYDVKM. CDR3 DNA: TGTGCCAGCAGTTTAGTTGGCAGGGGGAACACTGAAGCTTTCTTT. Translation gives CASSLVGRGNTEAFF. The full variable domain, completed using reference TRBV28 and TRBJ1-1, is DVKVTQSSRYLVKRTGEKVFLECVQDMDHENMFWYRQDPGLGLRLIYFSYDVKMKEKGDIPEGYSVSREKKERFSLILESASTNQTSMYLCASSLVGRGNTEAFFGQGTRLTVV.

V gene TRBV11-3 combines with J gene TRBJ2-7; 12 bases line up with TRBD2. Per the germline V gene, CDR1 is SGHNT and CDR2 is YENEEA. This CDR3 has 17 amino acids. V was clipped by 1 base and J by 1 base; unmatched bases: 5. CDR3 residues: CASSLASLAGGSYEQYF. The CDR3 DNA is TGTGCCAGCAGCTTAGCCTCACTAGCGGGGGGTTCCTACGAGCAGTACTTC.

The rearrangement links TRBV7-3 to TRBJ2-2; D gene ambiguous. This CDR3 comprises 15 residues. Germline CDR1 SGHTA, CDR2 FQGTGA. V was trimmed by 5 bases and J by 3 bases, leaving 13 bases between them. The CDR3 spells CASSPGGLDTGELFF. In nucleotides, the CDR3 is TGTGCCAGCAGCCCCGGCGGCCTGGACACCGGGGAGCTGTTTTTT.

The rearrangement uses TRBV5-1 and TRBJ2-7, with D unresolved. The CDR3 is 14 amino acids. The germline CDR1 and CDR2 sequences are SGHRS and YFSETQ. Between the trimmed V and J ends, which lost 3 bases and 4 bases, there was a span of 14 bases. CDR3 in amino acids: CASSSGYAAYEQYF. As DNA, the CDR3 is TGCGCCAGCAGCTCTGGATACGCGGCGTACGAGCAGTACTTC.

This clone occurred many times. V usage is TRBV27 and J usage is TRBJ2-7; D is perhaps TRBD2 (6 bases). The CDR3 is 15 residues long. Trimming took off 6 bases at V and 0 bases at J, with 15 bases between the two ends. Germline loops: CDR1 MNHEY, CDR2 SMNVEV (reference sequence). The CDR3 bases are TGTGCCAGCAGCACGGGTGGGGGGTTCTCCTACGAGCAGTACTTC. It translates to CASSTGGGFSYEQYF.

The V gene is TRBV10-3, the J gene TRBJ1-2; D not resolved. V was pared by 0 bases and J by 0 bases, with 5 bases between. The CDR3 sequence is 14 residues long. From germline, CDR1 is ENHRY and CDR2 SYGVKD. DNA of the CDR3: TGTGCCATCAGTGAGTCGTCGGCTAACTATGGCTACACCTTC. It encodes CAISESSANYGYTF.

A note on this clone: The same CDR3 is also encoded by other DNA sequences in this sample. The chain combines TRBV18 with TRBJ1-6; 8 bases are shared with TRBD1. V was pared by 3 bases and J by 8 bases, with 3 bases of the junction left unmatched. The CDR3 is made up of 14 amino acids. Per germline, CDR1 KGHSH and CDR2 LQKENI. CDR3: CASSPQGADSPLHF. The CDR3 DNA is TGTGCCAGCTCACCTCAGGGGGCAGATTCACCCCTCCACTTT.

The CDR3 DNA is TGTGCCAGCAGCCAGGCGTCAAACATTCAGTACTTC. Translated: CASSQASNIQYF. The gene calls are TRBV11-2 and TRBJ2-4; no firm D call. CDR1 and CDR2 (germline): SGHAT, FQNNGV. V lost 5 bases and J lost 6, with 8 bases in between. This CDR3 region has 12 residues.

The CDR3 reads CSVAGTGGHYEQYF. DNA for the CDR3: TGCAGCGTCGCCGGGACAGGGGGACACTACGAGCAGTACTTC. The genes are TRBV29-1 and TRBJ2-7; TRBD1 aligns across 11 bases. This CDR3 has 14 amino acids. With V trimmed by 6 bases and J by 3 bases, 7 bases remained unmatched. Germline loops: CDR1 SQVTM, CDR2 ANQGSEA.

The chain links TRBV6-5 to TRBJ2-5, with TRBD2 as a possible D gene (6 bases). The CDR3 is 15 residues long. V was clipped by 2 bases and J by 4 bases, with 14 bases between them. The V gene's germline CDR1 is MNHEY and CDR2 SVGAGI. The CDR3 spells CASSYKRERGETQYF. CDR3 coding DNA: TGTGCCAGCAGTTACAAACGGGAGAGGGGAGAGACCCAGTACTTC.

This chain links TRBV28 with TRBJ1-1; D uncertain. Germline loops: CDR1 MDHEN, CDR2 SYDVKM. Trimming took 2 bases from V and 1 from J, leaving 8 bases between them. CDR3 size: 14 residues. The CDR3 bases are TGTGCCAGCAGTTTAGTGGCCGGGAACACTGAAGCTTTCTTT. Translating it yields CASSLVAGNTEAFF.

This sequence joins TRBV7-2 and TRBJ2-7; tentative D call: TRBD1 (5 bases). Trimming removed 0 bases from V and 5 bases from J, with 11 bases in between. Germline V gene lookup returns CDR1 SGHTA and CDR2 FQGNSA. The CDR3 totals 14 residues. CDR3 sequence reads: CASSLAGGADEQYF. The CDR3 bases are TGTGCCAGCAGCTTAGCGGGTGGGGCGGACGAGCAGTACTTC.

The rearrangement joins TRBV5-5 to TRBJ1-2; D is uncertain. This CDR3 has 13 residues. The germline CDR1 and CDR2 sequences are SGHKS and YYEKEE (reference sequence). V lost 0 bases to trimming and J lost 5 bases, with 8 bases between them. CDR3 DNA sequence: TGTGCCAGCAGCTTGGGGGGAACATATGGCTACACCTTC. Protein sequence: CASSLGGTYGYTF.

Written as DNA, the CDR3 is TGTGCCAGCAGTTACCCTGGGACTAGCGGCAATGAGCAGTTCTTC. Translation: CASSYPGTSGNEQFF. This chain joins TRBV6-6 and TRBJ2-1, with 11 bases that match TRBD2. The CDR3 covers 15 residues. Germline CDR1 reads MNHNY; CDR2 reads SVGAGI (reference sequence). V was pared by 2 bases and J by 6 bases, with 3 bases of the junction left unmatched.

This chain joins TRBV12-3 or TRBV12-4 and TRBJ2-6; TRBD2 might be the D (5 bases). Deletions cut 4 bases from V and 12 bases from J, with 13 bases between. The CDR3 has 13 residues. The CDR3 DNA reads as TGTGCCAGCAGTTCGGATGGCGGGTCCGTCCTGACTTTC. It translates to CASSSDGGSVLTF.

This clone was observed once. The V call is TRBV5-6, the J call TRBJ2-3; a possible D gene is TRBD1 (5 bases). The CDR3 has 15 amino acids. V was cut by 0 bases and J by 4 bases, with 12 bases left in between. Germline-derived CDR1 and CDR2 are SGHDT and YYEEEE. For the CDR3, the DNA is TGTGCCAGCAGCTTGGCCCACAGGACGCCAGATACGCAGTATTTT. Its protein product is CASSLAHRTPDTQYF.

The chain couples TRBV19 to TRBJ1-1; D is perhaps TRBD1 (5 bases). The CDR3 is 13 residues long. Germline CDR1 and CDR2: LNHDA and SQIVND (reference sequence). V lost 7 bases and J lost 4, with 13 bases in between. CDR3 sequence reads: CASTSGGSTEAFF. The CDR3 DNA reads as TGTGCCAGTACCTCTGGGGGGAGCACTGAAGCTTTCTTT.

The rearrangement joins TRBV6-5 to TRBJ2-2; the D call may be TRBD1 or TRBD2 (5 bases each). Between the trimmed V and J ends, which lost 6 bases and 6 bases, there was a span of 17 bases. The CDR3 contains 15 residues. CDR1 and CDR2 (germline): MNHEY, SVGAGI. In nucleotides, the CDR3 is TGTGCCAGCAGGAGAGGGACCGACCGCGCCGGGGAGCTGTTTTTT. It translates to CASRRGTDRAGELFF.

This chain joins TRBV7-9 and TRBJ2-1, with 8 nucleotides matching TRBD2. V lost 4 bases and J lost 7; bases outside the gene matches: 12. Germline assignment: CDR1 SEHNR and CDR2 FQNEAQ (reference sequence). CDR3 size: 16 residues. The CDR3 DNA follows: TGTGCCAGCAGCTCCCGGGAGGGAACGAGTGGAAATGAGCAGTTCTTC. This sequence encodes CASSSREGTSGNEQFF.

To note about this clone: The sample has other DNA sequences that encode this CDR3 too. V usage is TRBV7-2 and J usage is TRBJ1-1; D ambiguous. The V gene lost 3 bases and the J gene lost 4 bases, with 9 bases spanning the gap. Germline CDR1 is SGHTA and CDR2 is FQGNSA. The CDR3 spans 13 residues. The DNA for the CDR3 is TGTGCCAGCAGCTTCGGAGGTGGCACTGAAGCTTTCTTT. It encodes CASSFGGGTEAFF.

Here the CDR3 DNA reads TGTGCCAGTAGTAATCCGGGACAGGGACCAGGGGGGAATGAGCAGTTCTTC. It encodes CASSNPGQGPGGNEQFF. The chain carries TRBV19 and TRBJ2-1, with TRBD1 identical over 9 bases. The germline V gene has CDR1 LNHDA and CDR2 SQIVND (reference sequence). J gave up 7 bases and V 4 bases, and 14 bases lay outside the gene matches. This CDR3 contains 17 residues.

CDR3 amino acids: CASNLAGTNTGELFF. The DNA for the CDR3 is TGTGCCAGCAACTTAGCGGGTACAAACACCGGGGAGCTGTTTTTT. The rearrangement links TRBV9 to TRBJ2-2; 7 bases match TRBD2. The germline V gene has CDR1 SGDLS and CDR2 YYNGEE. The trim removed 6 bases at V and 2 bases at J, leaving 7 bases unmatched. The CDR3 has 15 residues.

This sequence joins TRBV9 and TRBJ2-6; D is unresolved. The length of the CDR3 is 16 residues. V lost 4 bases and J lost 2, with 13 bases in between. CDR1 is SGDLS, CDR2 YYNGEE, per germline. CDR3 in DNA: TGTGCCAGCAGCATTTCCAGTTTAGCTGGGGCCAACGTCCTGACTTTC. Its translation is CASSISSLAGANVLTF.

The rearrangement joins TRBV19 to TRBJ2-2; D possibly matches TRBD1 or TRBD2 (5 bases each). This CDR3 contains 15 residues. Germline V CDR1 and CDR2: LNHDA, SQIVND (reference sequence). Trimming pared 2 bases from V and 0 bases from J, leaving 7 bases between. The DNA of the CDR3 is TGTGCCAGTAGTATAATGGGGGCGAACACCGGGGAGCTGTTTTTT. Translated: CASSIMGANTGELFF.

The rearrangement uses TRBV28 and TRBJ2-1; no reliable D call. Germline V CDR1 and CDR2: MDHEN, SYDVKM. Deletions cut 3 bases from V and 4 bases from J, with 4 bases between. This CDR3 spans 12 amino acids. Here the CDR3 reads CASSLGYNEQFF. CDR3 DNA sequence: TGTGCCAGCAGTTTGGGTTACAATGAGCAGTTCTTC.